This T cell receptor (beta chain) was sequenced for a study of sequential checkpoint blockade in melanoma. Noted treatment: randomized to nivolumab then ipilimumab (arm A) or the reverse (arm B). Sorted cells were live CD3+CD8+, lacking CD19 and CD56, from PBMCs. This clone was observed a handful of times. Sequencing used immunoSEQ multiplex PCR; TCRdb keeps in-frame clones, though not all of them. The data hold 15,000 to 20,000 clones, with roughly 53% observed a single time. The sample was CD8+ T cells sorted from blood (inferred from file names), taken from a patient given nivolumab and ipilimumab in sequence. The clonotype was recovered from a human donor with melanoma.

The CDR3 loop is CASSINGEKLFF. The DNA for the CDR3 is TGTGCCAGCAGTATAAACGGGGAAAAACTGTTTTTT. The chain couples TRBV28 to TRBJ1-4, with D unclear. The CDR3 spans 12 residues. V gave up 5 bases and J gave up 8 bases, with 9 bases separating them. Germline V gives CDR1 MDHEN, CDR2 SYDVKM.